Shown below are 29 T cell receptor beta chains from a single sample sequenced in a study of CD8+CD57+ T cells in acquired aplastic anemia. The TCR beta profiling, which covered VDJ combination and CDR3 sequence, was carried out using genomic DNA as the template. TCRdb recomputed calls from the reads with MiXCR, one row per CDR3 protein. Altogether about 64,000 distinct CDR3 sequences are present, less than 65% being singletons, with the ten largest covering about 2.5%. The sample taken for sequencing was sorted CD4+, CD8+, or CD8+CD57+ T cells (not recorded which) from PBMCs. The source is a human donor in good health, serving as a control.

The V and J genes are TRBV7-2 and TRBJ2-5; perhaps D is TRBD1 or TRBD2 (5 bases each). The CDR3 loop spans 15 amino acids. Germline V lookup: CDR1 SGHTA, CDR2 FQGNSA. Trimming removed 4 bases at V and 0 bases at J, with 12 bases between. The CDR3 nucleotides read TGTGCCAGCAGCTCTGGACGGGGACACCAAGAGACCCAGTACTTC. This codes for CASSSGRGHQETQYF.

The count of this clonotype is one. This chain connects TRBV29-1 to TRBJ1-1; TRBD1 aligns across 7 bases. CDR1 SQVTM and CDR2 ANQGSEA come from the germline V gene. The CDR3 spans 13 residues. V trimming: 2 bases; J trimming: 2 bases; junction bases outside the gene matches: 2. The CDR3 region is CSVERDSNTEAFF. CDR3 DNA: TGCAGCGTTGAACGGGACAGCAACACTGAAGCTTTCTTT. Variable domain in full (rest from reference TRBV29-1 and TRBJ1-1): SAVISQKPSRDICQRGTSLTIQCQVDSQVTMMFWYRQQPGQSLTLIATANQGSEATYESGFVIDKFPISRPNLTFSTLTVSNMSPEDSSIYLCSVERDSNTEAFFGQGTRLTVV.

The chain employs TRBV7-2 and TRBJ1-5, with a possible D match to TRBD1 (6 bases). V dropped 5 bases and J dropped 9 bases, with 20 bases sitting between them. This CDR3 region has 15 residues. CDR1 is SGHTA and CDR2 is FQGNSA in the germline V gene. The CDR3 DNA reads TGTGCCAGCAGCGATCGACAGGCCCTCTCTAGGCCCCAGCATTTT. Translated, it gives CASSDRQALSRPQHF.

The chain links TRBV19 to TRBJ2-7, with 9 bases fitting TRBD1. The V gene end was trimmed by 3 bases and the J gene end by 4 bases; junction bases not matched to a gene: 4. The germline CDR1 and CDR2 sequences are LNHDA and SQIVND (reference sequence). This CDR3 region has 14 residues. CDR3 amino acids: CASSIGTGKYEQYF. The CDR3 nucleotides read TGTGCCAGTAGTATTGGGACAGGGAAATACGAGCAGTACTTC.

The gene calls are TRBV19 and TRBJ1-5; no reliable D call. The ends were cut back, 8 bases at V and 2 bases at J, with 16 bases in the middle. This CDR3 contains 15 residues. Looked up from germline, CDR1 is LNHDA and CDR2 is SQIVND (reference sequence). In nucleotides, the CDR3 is TGTGCCAGTTGCCTGAACACTCGGTGCAATCAGCCCCAGCATTTT. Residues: CASCLNTRCNQPQHF.

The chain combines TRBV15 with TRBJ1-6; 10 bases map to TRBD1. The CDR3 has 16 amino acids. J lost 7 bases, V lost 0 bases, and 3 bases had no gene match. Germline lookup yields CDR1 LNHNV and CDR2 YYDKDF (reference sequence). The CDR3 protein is CATSRERDRGNSPLHF. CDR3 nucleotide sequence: TGTGCCACCAGCAGAGAAAGGGACAGGGGCAATTCACCCCTCCACTTT. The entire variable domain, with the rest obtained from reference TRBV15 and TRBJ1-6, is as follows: DAMVIQNPRYQVTQFGKPVTLSCSQTLNHNVMYWYQQKSSQAPKLLFHYYDKDFNNEADTPDNFQSRRPNTSFCFLDIRSPGLGDTAMYLCATSRERDRGNSPLHFGNGTRLTVT.

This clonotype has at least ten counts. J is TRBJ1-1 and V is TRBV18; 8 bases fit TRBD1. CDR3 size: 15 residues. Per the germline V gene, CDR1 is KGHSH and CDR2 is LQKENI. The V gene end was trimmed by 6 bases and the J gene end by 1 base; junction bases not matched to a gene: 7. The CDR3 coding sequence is TGTGCCAGCTCCCCCAGGACAGGGCAGAACACTGAAGCTTTCTTT. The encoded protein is CASSPRTGQNTEAFF. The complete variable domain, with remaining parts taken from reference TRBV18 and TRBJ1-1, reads NAGVMQNPRHLVRRRGQEARLRCSPMKGHSHVYWYRQLPEEGLKFMVYLQKENIIDESGMPKERFSAEFPKEGPSILRIQQVVRGDSAAYFCASSPRTGQNTEAFFGQGTRLTVV.

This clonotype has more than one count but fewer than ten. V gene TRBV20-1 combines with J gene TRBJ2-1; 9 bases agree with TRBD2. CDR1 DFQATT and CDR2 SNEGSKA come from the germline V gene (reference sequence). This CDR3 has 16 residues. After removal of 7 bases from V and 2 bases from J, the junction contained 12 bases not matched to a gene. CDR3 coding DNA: TGCAGTGTACCGAACACCGGGACTAGCCCCTACAATGAGCAGTTCTTC. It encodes CSVPNTGTSPYNEQFF.

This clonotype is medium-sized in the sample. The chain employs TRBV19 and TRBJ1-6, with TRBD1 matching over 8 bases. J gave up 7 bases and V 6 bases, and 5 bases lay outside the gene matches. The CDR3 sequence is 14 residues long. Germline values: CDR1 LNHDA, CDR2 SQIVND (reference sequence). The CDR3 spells CASRRTGTNSPLHF. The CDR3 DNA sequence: TGTGCCAGTAGAAGGACAGGGACGAATTCACCCCTCCACTTT.

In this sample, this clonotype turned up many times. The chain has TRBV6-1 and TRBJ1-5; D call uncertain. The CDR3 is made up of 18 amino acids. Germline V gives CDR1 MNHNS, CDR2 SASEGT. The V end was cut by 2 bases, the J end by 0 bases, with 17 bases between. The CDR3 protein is CASSENPAGPYSNQPQHF. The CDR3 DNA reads TGTGCCAGCAGTGAAAATCCGGCAGGACCTTATAGCAATCAGCCCCAGCATTTT.

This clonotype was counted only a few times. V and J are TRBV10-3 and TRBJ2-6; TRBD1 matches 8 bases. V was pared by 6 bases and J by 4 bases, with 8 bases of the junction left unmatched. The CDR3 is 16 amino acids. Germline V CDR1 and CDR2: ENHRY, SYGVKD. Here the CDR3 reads CAISPTGVTGANVLTF. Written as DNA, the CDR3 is TGTGCCATCAGCCCGACAGGGGTAACCGGGGCCAACGTCCTGACTTTC.

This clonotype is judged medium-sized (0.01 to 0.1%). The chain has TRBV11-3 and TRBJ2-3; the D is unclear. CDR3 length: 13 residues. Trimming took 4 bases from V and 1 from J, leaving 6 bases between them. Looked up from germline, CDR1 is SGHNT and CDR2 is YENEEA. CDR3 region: CASSSRRTDTQYF. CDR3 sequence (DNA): TGTGCCAGCAGCTCTCGCCGCACAGATACGCAGTATTTT.

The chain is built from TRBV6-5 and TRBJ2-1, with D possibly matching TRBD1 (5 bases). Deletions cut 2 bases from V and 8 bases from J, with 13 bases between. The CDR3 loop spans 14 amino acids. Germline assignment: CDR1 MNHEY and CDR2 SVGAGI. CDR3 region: CASSYRSGHYEQFF. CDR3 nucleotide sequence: TGTGCCAGCAGTTACAGAAGTGGACACTATGAGCAGTTCTTC.

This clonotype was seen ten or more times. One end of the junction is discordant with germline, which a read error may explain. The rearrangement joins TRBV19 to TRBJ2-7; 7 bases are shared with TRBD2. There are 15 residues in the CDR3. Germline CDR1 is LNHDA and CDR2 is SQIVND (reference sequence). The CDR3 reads CVSSIGRGRTYGQYF. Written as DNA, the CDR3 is TGTGTCAGTAGTATAGGTCGCGGGAGAACCTACGGGCAGTACTTC.

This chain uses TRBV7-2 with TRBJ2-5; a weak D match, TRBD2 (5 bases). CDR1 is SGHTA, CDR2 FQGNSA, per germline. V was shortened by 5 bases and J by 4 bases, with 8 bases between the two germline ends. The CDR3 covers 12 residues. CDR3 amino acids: CASSRGLETQYF. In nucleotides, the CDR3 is TGTGCCAGCAGCCGGGGATTAGAGACCCAGTACTTC.

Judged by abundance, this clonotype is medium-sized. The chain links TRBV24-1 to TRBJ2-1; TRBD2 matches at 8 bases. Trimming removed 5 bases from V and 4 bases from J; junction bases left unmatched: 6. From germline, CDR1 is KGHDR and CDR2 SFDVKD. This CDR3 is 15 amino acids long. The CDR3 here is CATSALGGAYNEQFF. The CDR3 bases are TGTGCCACCAGTGCCCTCGGGGGGGCTTACAATGAGCAGTTCTTC.

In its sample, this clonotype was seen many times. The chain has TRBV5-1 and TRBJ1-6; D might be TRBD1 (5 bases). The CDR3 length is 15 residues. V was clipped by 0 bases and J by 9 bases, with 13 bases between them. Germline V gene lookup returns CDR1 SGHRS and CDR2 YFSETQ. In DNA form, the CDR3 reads TGCGCCAGCAGCTTGGATACGGGGCCAGCTTCACCCCTCCACTTT. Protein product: CASSLDTGPASPLHF.

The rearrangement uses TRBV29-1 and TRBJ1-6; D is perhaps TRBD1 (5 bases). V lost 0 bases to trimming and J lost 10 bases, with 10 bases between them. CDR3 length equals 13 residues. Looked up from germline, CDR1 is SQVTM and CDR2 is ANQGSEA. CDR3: CSVEDREGSPLHF. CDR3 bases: TGCAGCGTTGAAGACAGGGAGGGCTCACCCCTCCACTTT.

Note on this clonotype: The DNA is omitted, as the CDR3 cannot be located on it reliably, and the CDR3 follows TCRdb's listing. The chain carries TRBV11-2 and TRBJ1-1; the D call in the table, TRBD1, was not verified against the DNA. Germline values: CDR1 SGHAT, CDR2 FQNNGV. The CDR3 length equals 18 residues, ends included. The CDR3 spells CASSFYICSGQLNTEAFF.

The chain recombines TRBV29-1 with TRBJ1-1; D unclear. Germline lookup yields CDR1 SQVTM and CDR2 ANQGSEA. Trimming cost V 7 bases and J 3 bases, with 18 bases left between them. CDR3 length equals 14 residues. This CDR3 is CSARRGPEDTEAFF. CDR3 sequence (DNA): TGCAGCGCCCGCCGAGGGCCTGAGGACACTGAAGCTTTCTTT.

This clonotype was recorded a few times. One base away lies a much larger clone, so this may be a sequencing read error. The CDR3 bases are TGTGCCAGCAGCCAAGCAGGGGTATCCGAGCGGTACTTC. It codes for CASSQAGVSERYF. The chain couples TRBV4-2 to TRBJ2-7, with D perhaps matching TRBD1 (6 bases). Germline CDR1 reads LGHNA; CDR2 reads YNFKEQ. The CDR3 has 13 residues.

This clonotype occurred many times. The chain's CDR3 is CASRGHPIGTDTQYF. For the CDR3, the DNA is TGTGCCAGCAGGGGACACCCTATCGGCACAGATACGCAGTATTTT. The chain recombines TRBV6-1 with TRBJ2-3; TRBD1 is a possible D gene (6 bases). In germline, CDR1 is MNHNS, CDR2 SASEGT. The CDR3 runs to 15 residues. V was trimmed by 6 bases and J by 1 base, leaving 14 bases between them.

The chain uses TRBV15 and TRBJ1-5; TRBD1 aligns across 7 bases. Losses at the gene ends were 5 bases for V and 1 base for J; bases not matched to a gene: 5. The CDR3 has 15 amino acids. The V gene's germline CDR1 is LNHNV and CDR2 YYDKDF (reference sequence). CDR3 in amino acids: CATSQDRSSNQPQHF. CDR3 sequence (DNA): TGTGCCACCAGCCAGGACAGGAGCAGCAATCAGCCCCAGCATTTT.

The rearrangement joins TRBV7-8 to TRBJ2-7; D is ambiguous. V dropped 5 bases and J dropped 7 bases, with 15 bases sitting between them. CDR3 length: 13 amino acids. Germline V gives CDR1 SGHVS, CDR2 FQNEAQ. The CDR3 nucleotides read TGTGCCAGCAGCGCAGTCGGGTCTGGGGAGCAGTACTTC. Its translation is CASSAVGSGEQYF.

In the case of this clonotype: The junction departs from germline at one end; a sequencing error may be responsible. CDR3 loop: CSAIAWQRERPGGVSF. The DNA for the CDR3 is TGCAGTGCCATAGCCTGGCAGCGAGAAAGGCCCGGAGGGGTTAGCTTC. This chain connects TRBV20-1 to TRBJ1-2; TRBD1 is a possible D gene (5 bases). Germline V gene lookup returns CDR1 DFQATT and CDR2 SNEGSKA (reference sequence). The CDR3 consists of 16 residues.

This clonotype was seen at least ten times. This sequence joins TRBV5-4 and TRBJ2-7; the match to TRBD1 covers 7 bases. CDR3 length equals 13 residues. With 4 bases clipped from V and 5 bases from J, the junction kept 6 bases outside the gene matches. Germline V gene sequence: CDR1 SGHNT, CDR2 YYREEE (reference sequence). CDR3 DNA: TGTGCCAGCAGCCAGGACAGGCGGCACGAGCAGTACTTC. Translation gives CASSQDRRHEQYF. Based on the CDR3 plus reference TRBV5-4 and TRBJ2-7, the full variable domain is ETGVTQSPTHLIKTRGQQVTLRCSSQSGHNTVSWYQQALGQGPQFIFQYYREEENGRGNFPPRFSGLQFPNYSSELNVNALELDDSALYLCASSQDRRHEQYFGPGTRLTVT.

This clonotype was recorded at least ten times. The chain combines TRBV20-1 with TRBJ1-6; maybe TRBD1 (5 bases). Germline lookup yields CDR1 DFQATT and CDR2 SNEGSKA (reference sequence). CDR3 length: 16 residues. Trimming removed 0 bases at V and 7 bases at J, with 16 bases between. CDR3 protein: CSARDLGGGRNSPLHF. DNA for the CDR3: TGCAGTGCTAGAGATCTCGGTGGGGGGAGAAATTCACCCCTCCACTTT.

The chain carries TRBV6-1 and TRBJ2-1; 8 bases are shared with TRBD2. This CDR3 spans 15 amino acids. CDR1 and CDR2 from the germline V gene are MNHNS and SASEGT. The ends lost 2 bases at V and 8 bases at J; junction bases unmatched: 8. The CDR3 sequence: CASSELSGGTYEQFF. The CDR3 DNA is TGTGCCAGCAGTGAACTGTCGGGGGGGACCTATGAGCAGTTCTTC.

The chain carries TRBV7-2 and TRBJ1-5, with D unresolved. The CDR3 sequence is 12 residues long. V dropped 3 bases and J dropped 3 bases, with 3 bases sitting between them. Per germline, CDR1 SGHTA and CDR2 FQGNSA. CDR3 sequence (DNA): TGTGCCAGCAGCTTGGACAATCAGCCCCAGCATTTT. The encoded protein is CASSLDNQPQHF.